The 5 T cell receptor beta chains reported below all come from one sample, sequenced in a study of T cell changes during pregnancy in multiple sclerosis. The data were produced by immunoSEQ multiplex PCR, yet TCRdb's version contains in-frame clones alone and is incomplete. The sample carries more than 55,000 clones, more than 90% recorded once. Here the sequenced sample was peripheral blood, taken in the third trimester of pregnancy. The receptors come from a female donor with multiple sclerosis, enrolled in a pregnancy study.

The chain recombines TRBV21-1 with TRBJ2-5; the table's D call TRBD2 went unverified against the DNA. TRBV21-1 is recorded as a pseudogene. The CDR3 consists of 14 residues. CDR3 in DNA: TGTGCCGGGGGGAGGTTTTGCGTATCAGAGACCCAGTACTTC. Its protein is CAGGRFCVSETQYF.

The chain employs TRBV13 and TRBJ1-1, with D maybe TRBD1 (5 bases). The CDR3 is 15 residues long. V lost 6 bases to trimming and J lost 4 bases, with 18 bases between them. Looked up from germline, CDR1 is PRHDT and CDR2 is FYEKMQ (reference sequence). CDR3 nucleotides: TGTGCCAGCAGACCTATCGGGGGTTTGACCACTGAAGCTTTCTTT. Its translation is CASRPIGGLTTEAFF.

The chain couples TRBV6-6 to TRBJ1-1; D is ambiguous. Germline V gives CDR1 MNHNY, CDR2 SVGAGI (reference sequence). The CDR3 spans 15 residues. The V gene lost 6 bases and the J gene lost 1 base, with 15 bases spanning the gap. The CDR3 DNA reads as TGTGCCAGCAGATGGGAGGTAGTAGAGAACACTGAAGCTTTCTTT. Translated: CASRWEVVENTEAFF.

The V and J genes are TRBV5-1 and TRBJ2-6; 9 bases agree with TRBD1. With 4 bases clipped from V and 1 base from J, the junction kept 9 bases outside the gene matches. This CDR3 contains 18 residues. Germline V gene data show CDR1 as SGHRS and CDR2 as YFSETQ. This CDR3 is CASSQDRGRQSGANVLTF. In DNA, the CDR3 is TGCGCCAGCAGCCAGGACAGGGGCCGTCAATCTGGGGCCAACGTCCTGACTTTC.

For the CDR3, the DNA is TGTGCCAGCAGCTTGACAGAGCAAAACACCGGGGAGCTGTTTTTT. As protein: CASSLTEQNTGELFF. This rearrangement joins TRBV7-9 to TRBJ2-2; a weak D match, TRBD1 (5 bases). Trimming left V 3 bases short and J 2 bases short, with 10 bases between. The CDR3 contains 15 residues. Germline values: CDR1 SEHNR, CDR2 FQNEAQ (reference sequence).